This T cell receptor beta chain is drawn from a study of blood T cell repertoires in COVID-19. Germline V gene data show CDR1 as SQVTM and CDR2 as ANQGSEA. V was clipped by 7 bases and J by 4 bases, with 13 bases between them. This CDR3 contains 13 residues. Sequenced by immunoSEQ multiplex PCR; TCRdb stores in-frame clones only, minus some. Of 110,000 to 150,000 clones in the sample, around four fifths were seen once. This clone is a singleton in its sample. Recruits, aged roughly 18 to 95 years, lived in approximately 26 US areas. The rearrangement joins TRBV29-1 to TRBJ1-4; weak D call: TRBD1 (6 bases). This sequence was found in a woman aged 40-49 years who had recovered from COVID-19. Source material: PBMCs or T cells enriched from blood (not recorded which). CDR3 DNA sequence: TGCAGCGGATCGGACAGCCTTAATGAAAAACTGTTTTTT. Translating gives CSGSDSLNEKLFF.